Following are 21 T cell receptor beta chains from one sample sequenced in a study of T cell repertoires in cytomegalovirus infection. Their antigens are not known. TCRdb reprocessed the reads via MiXCR and lists one record per CDR3 protein. The sample records approximately 990,000 distinct CDR3 sequences, 30% to 40% being singletons. The specimen comprised cultured CD8+ T cells from PBMCs, sampled from culture after CMV antigen stimulation. These receptors came from a human donor in good health (CMV status not recorded). Some clones in this sample may be carry-over from other donors' samples.

This clonotype has at least ten counts. The V and J genes are TRBV7-2 and TRBJ1-1; maybe TRBD1 (6 bases). Germline CDR1 is SGHTA and CDR2 is FQGNSA. The V and J ends lost 2 bases and 3 bases respectively, with 13 bases between them. The CDR3 sequence is 15 residues long. The CDR3 DNA sequence: TGTGCCAGCAGCTTAAGTTTAGGGGGACACACTGAAGCTTTCTTT. Its translation: CASSLSLGGHTEAFF. Looking up the rest from reference TRBV7-2 and TRBJ1-1 gives the full variable domain: GAGVSQSPSNKVTEKGKDVELRCDPISGHTALYWYRQSLGQGLEFLIYFQGNSAPDKSGLPSDRFSAERTGGSVSTLTIQRTQQEDSAVYLCASSLSLGGHTEAFFGQGTRLTVV.

The rearrangement joins TRBV4-1 to TRBJ2-3; 9 bases agree with TRBD1. The germline gives CDR1 MGHRA, CDR2 YSYEKL. After removal of 2 bases from V and 4 bases from J, the junction contained 4 bases not matched to a gene. The CDR3 length is 15 residues. Here the CDR3 reads CASSQWTGEADTQYF. The CDR3 DNA is TGCGCCAGCAGCCAATGGACAGGGGAGGCAGATACGCAGTATTTT.

This clonotype was detected ten times or more. CDR3 in DNA: TGTGCCAGCAGCTTAGATGCTCTGACGTCTGAAGCTTTCTTT. Translating gives CASSLDALTSEAFF. V and J are TRBV7-2 and TRBJ1-1; no firm D call. Germline V lookup: CDR1 SGHTA, CDR2 FQGNSA. The V and J ends lost 1 base and 6 bases respectively, with 12 bases between them. This CDR3 is 14 amino acids long.

The chain recombines TRBV20-1 with TRBJ2-1, with a tentative D call TRBD2 (6 bases). CDR1 DFQATT and CDR2 SNEGSKA come from the germline V gene (reference sequence). Trimming pared 6 bases from V and 2 bases from J, leaving 20 bases between. The CDR3 contains 16 residues. The CDR3 protein is CSANAVGGAAYNEQFF. The CDR3 DNA reads as TGCAGTGCCAACGCCGTTGGCGGGGCAGCCTACAATGAGCAGTTCTTC.

The table lists this clonotype with a count of one. The CDR3 loop reads CASSGSEQFF. CDR3 sequence (DNA): TGTGCCAGCAGCGGTAGTGAGCAGTTCTTC. The chain carries TRBV9 and TRBJ2-1, with D unclear. CDR1 is SGDLS and CDR2 is YYNGEE in the germline V gene. The V and J ends lost 3 bases and 9 bases respectively, with 4 bases between them. This CDR3 is 10 amino acids long.

The chain has TRBV6-8 and TRBJ2-1; D gene unclear. Trimming removed 6 bases from V and 2 bases from J, with 17 bases in between. Germline CDR1 is MNHGY and CDR2 is SAAAGT. The length of the CDR3 is 16 residues. The CDR3, as DNA: TGTGCCAGCAGGATAACAACCAATAATCCCTACAATGAGCAGTTCTTC. This encodes CASRITTNNPYNEQFF.

This chain connects TRBV7-9 to TRBJ1-2; the D is unclear. Germline CDR1 is SEHNR and CDR2 is FQNEAQ (reference sequence). Deletions cut 1 base from V and 6 bases from J, with 15 bases between. This CDR3 is built from 15 residues. The DNA of the CDR3 is TGTGCCAGCAGCTTAGAGGACGGATCTTGGAATGGCTACACCTTC. It is translated as CASSLEDGSWNGYTF.

This clonotype came up a few times. J is TRBJ1-2 and V is TRBV11-2; possibly TRBD1 for D (6 bases). Germline lookup yields CDR1 SGHAT and CDR2 FQNNGV. CDR3 size: 15 residues. Trimming cost V 5 bases and J 3 bases, with 16 bases left between them. CDR3 in DNA: TGTGCCAGCAGCCCCGGACCGACAGGCTACTATGGCTACACCTTC. Protein product: CASSPGPTGYYGYTF.

This chain connects TRBV27 to TRBJ1-1, with D maybe TRBD1 (5 bases). The CDR3 length is 13 residues. The V and J ends lost 3 bases and 8 bases respectively, with 13 bases between them. The V gene's germline CDR1 is MNHEY and CDR2 SMNVEV (reference sequence). The CDR3 bases are TGTGCCAGCAGTTTGGGACGGCGGCAAGAAGCTTTCTTT. Translation gives CASSLGRRQEAFF.

This clonotype has just one count. It may be a read error: a sequence one base away is much more abundant. V is TRBV7-1 and J is TRBJ1-1; D is unclear. TRBV7-1 is annotated as an ORF whose role is uncertain. CDR3 length: 12 amino acids. The chain's CDR3 is CVSSGDNTEAFF. In DNA, the CDR3 is TGTGTCAGCAGCGGGGATAACACTGAAGCTTTCTTT.

The CDR3 coding sequence is TGTGCCACCTGGGGGTGGGAAGGCACAGATACGCAGTATTTT. Protein product: CATWGWEGTDTQYF. The chain couples TRBV7-9 to TRBJ2-3; D is tentatively TRBD1 or TRBD2 (5 bases each). The CDR3 contains 14 residues. Germline lookup yields CDR1 SEHNR and CDR2 FQNEAQ (reference sequence). Trimming removed 10 bases from V and 1 base from J, with 15 bases in between. The complete variable domain, with remaining parts taken from reference TRBV7-9 and TRBJ2-3, reads DTGVSQNPRHKITKRGQNVTFRCDPISEHNRLYWYRQTLGQGPEFLTYFQNEAQLEKSRLLSDRFSAERPKGSFSTLEIQRTEQGDSAMYLCATWGWEGTDTQYFGPGTRLTVL.

The chain has TRBV6-2 or TRBV6-3 and TRBJ2-3; the D is unclear. V was trimmed by 2 bases and J by 6 bases, leaving 15 bases between them. Germline V lookup: CDR1 MNHEY, CDR2 SVGEGT. The CDR3 covers 15 residues. CDR3 sequence (DNA): TGTGCCAGCAGTTACCAATACCCTCCTACGGATACGCAGTATTTT. It yields the protein CASSYQYPPTDTQYF.

V and J are TRBV6-8 and TRBJ2-3; D gene ambiguous. The CDR3 has 15 residues. Germline V CDR1 and CDR2: MNHGY, SAAAGT. V was trimmed by 5 bases and J by 3 bases, leaving 15 bases between them. CDR3 in amino acids: CASSKYFQGTDTQYF. Written as DNA, the CDR3 is TGTGCCAGCAGTAAATACTTTCAAGGAACAGATACGCAGTATTTT.

The table lists this clonotype with a few counts. The genes are TRBV19 and TRBJ2-5; 7 bases fit TRBD1. From germline, CDR1 is LNHDA and CDR2 SQIVND (reference sequence). This CDR3 is 13 amino acids long. The V gene end was trimmed by 6 bases and the J gene end by 3 bases; junction bases not matched to a gene: 4. In nucleotides, the CDR3 is TGTGCCAGTAGGGGGCAGGGGGAAGAGACCCAGTACTTC. Translating it yields CASRGQGEETQYF.

The V gene is TRBV7-8, the J gene TRBJ1-4; D remains ambiguous. The length of the CDR3 is 15 residues. The ends were cut back, 5 bases at V and 5 bases at J, with 15 bases in the middle. The germline V gene has CDR1 SGHVS and CDR2 FQNEAQ. The CDR3 protein is CASSLGKGWNEKLFF. In DNA, the CDR3 is TGTGCCAGCAGCCTGGGAAAGGGCTGGAATGAAAAACTGTTTTTT.

The rearrangement joins TRBV7-6 to TRBJ1-4; D is possibly TRBD1 (5 bases). The CDR3 has 15 amino acids. CDR1 and CDR2 from the germline V gene are SGHVS and FNYEAQ. V lost 5 bases and J lost 0, with 10 bases in between. The CDR3 reads CASSALGATNEKLFF. As DNA, the CDR3 is TGTGCCAGCAGCGCCCTGGGGGCAACTAATGAAAAACTGTTTTTT.

This chain joins TRBV25-1 and TRBJ1-2; D ambiguous. V lost 6 bases and J lost 6, with 14 bases in between. Germline V lookup: CDR1 MGHDK, CDR2 SYGVNS. The CDR3 runs 13 residues. Here the CDR3 reads CASRGETLDGYTF. In DNA, the CDR3 is TGTGCCAGCAGGGGTGAGACTCTGGATGGCTACACCTTC.

The chain is built from TRBV7-2 and TRBJ2-1; no firm D call. There are 13 residues in the CDR3. CDR1 is SGHTA, CDR2 FQGNSA, per germline. The V end was cut by 1 base, the J end by 6 bases, with 7 bases between. CDR3 region: CASSLGAFNEQFF. The CDR3 bases are TGTGCCAGCAGCTTAGGGGCTTTCAATGAGCAGTTCTTC.

This sequence joins TRBV7-3 and TRBJ2-7; 8 bases are shared with TRBD2. The germline V gene encodes CDR1 SGHTA and CDR2 FQGTGA. V trimming: 4 bases; J trimming: 3 bases; junction bases outside the gene matches: 11. There are 16 residues in the CDR3. The CDR3, as DNA: TGTGCCAGCAGCTGTTTTAGCGGGAAACTTAACTACGAGCAGTACGTC. Translation gives CASSCFSGKLNYEQYV.

The V call is TRBV7-2, the J call TRBJ2-5; D remains unclear. The V gene lost 5 bases and the J gene lost 3 bases, with 16 bases spanning the gap. The length of the CDR3 is 15 residues. Germline V gene sequence: CDR1 SGHTA, CDR2 FQGNSA. The CDR3 bases are TGTGCCAGCAGCCTGAAACAGACGAGCGAAGAGACCCAGTACTTC. Translated: CASSLKQTSEETQYF.

This clonotype was seen more than once but under ten times. The chain links TRBV2 to TRBJ1-6, with a possible D match to TRBD1 (5 bases). Germline CDR1 reads SNHLY; CDR2 reads FYNNEI. V was pared by 6 bases and J by 9 bases, with 6 bases between. The CDR3 spans 11 residues. The CDR3 region is CASRGLSPLHF. The CDR3 DNA reads TGTGCCAGCAGGGGGCTTTCACCCCTCCACTTT.